A single sample is the source of the 2 T cell receptor beta chains below, sequenced in a study of Graves' ophthalmopathy and Graves' hyperthyroidism. As the template, RNA transcripts were used to amplify TCR beta CDR3 regions. In the first round, RT-PCR was carried out with HTBI primers, and a multiplex PCR formed the second round. MiXCR, run by TCRdb on the multiplex PCR reads, gives a single entry per CDR3 protein. The table includes about 380,000 distinct CDR3 sequences, approximately 15% detected once. The sequencing input was peripheral blood. Receptor source: a woman aged 18 to 35 with stable Graves' hyperthyroidism.

This clonotype was counted many times. The chain recombines TRBV24-1 with TRBJ1-3, with D uncertain. V was pared by 9 bases and J by 0 bases, with 14 bases between. This CDR3 is built from 15 residues. Germline V gene sequence: CDR1 KGHDR, CDR2 SFDVKD. This CDR3 is CATPVGRRSGNTIYF. CDR3 coding DNA: TGTGCCACCCCTGTCGGGCGCCGCTCTGGAAACACCATATATTTT.

This clonotype was seen ten or more times. The V and J genes are TRBV29-1 and TRBJ1-5; D possibly corresponds to TRBD1 (6 bases). The CDR3 consists of 13 residues. From germline, CDR1 is SQVTM and CDR2 ANQGSEA. Trimming removed 4 bases from V and 6 bases from J, with 13 bases in between. The CDR3 nucleotides are TGCAGCGTTGGAGGACGAGGGGGTCAGCCCCAGCATTTT. Translated, it gives CSVGGRGGQPQHF.